The clone carrying this T cell receptor beta chain was detected ten times or more. MiXCR, applied by TCRdb to the reads, yields one record per CDR3 protein. Of about 130,000 distinct CDR3 sequences listed, roughly 9% are singletons. The CDR3 length is 13 residues. Trimming took off 2 bases at V and 8 bases at J, with 12 bases between the two ends. CDR1 and CDR2 (germline): SGHTA, FQGNSA. The data originate from a study of T cell repertoires in cytomegalovirus infection. This TCR came from a human donor in good health (CMV status not recorded). Some clones in this sample may be carry-over from other donors' samples. Sequencing input: PBMCs. The chain links TRBV7-2 to TRBJ1-2; D is ambiguous. The CDR3 loop reads CASSLKPTMGYTF. As DNA, the CDR3 is TGTGCCAGCAGCTTAAAACCGACTATGGGCTACACCTTC. Looking up the rest from reference TRBV7-2 and TRBJ1-2 gives the full variable domain: GAGVSQSPSNKVTEKGKDVELRCDPISGHTALYWYRQSLGQGLEFLIYFQGNSAPDKSGLPSDRFSAERTGGSVSTLTIQRTQQEDSAVYLCASSLKPTMGYTFGSGTRLTVV.